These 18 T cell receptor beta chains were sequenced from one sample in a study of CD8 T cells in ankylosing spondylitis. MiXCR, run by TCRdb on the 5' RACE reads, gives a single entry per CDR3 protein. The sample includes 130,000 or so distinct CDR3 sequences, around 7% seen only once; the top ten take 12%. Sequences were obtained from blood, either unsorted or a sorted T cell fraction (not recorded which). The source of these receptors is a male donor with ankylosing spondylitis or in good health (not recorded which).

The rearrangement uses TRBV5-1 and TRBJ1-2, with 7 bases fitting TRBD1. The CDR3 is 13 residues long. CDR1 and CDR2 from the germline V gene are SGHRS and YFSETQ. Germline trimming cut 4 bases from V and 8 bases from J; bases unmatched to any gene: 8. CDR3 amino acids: CASSGFQGDGYTF. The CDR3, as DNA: TGCGCCAGCAGCGGTTTCCAGGGGGACGGCTACACCTTC. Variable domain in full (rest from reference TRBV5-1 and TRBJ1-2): KAGVTQTPRYLIKTRGQQVTLSCSPISGHRSVSWYQQTPGQGLQFLFEYFSETQRNKGNFPGRFSGRQFSNSRSEMNVSTLELGDSALYLCASSGFQGDGYTFGSGTRLTVV.

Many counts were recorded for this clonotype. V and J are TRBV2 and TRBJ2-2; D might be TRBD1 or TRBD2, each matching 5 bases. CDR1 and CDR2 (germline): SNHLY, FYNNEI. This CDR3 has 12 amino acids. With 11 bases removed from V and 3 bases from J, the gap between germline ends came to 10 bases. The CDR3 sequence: CAGGPYTGELFF. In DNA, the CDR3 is TGTGCCGGGGGACCCTACACCGGGGAGCTGTTTTTT.

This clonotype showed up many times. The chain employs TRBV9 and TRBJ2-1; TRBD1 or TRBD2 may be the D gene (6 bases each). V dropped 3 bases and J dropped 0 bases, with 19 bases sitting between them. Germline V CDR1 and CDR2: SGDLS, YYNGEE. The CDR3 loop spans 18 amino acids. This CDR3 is CASSEEGQRLFSYNEQFF. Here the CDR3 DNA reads TGTGCCAGCAGCGAGGAGGGACAACGTCTCTTCTCCTACAATGAGCAGTTCTTC.

The CDR3 here is CSARTTSGYYEQYF. Here the CDR3 DNA reads TGCAGTGCTAGAACCACTAGCGGATACTACGAGCAGTACTTC. The chain combines TRBV20-1 with TRBJ2-7; 8 nucleotides match TRBD2. The germline V gene encodes CDR1 DFQATT and CDR2 SNEGSKA (reference sequence). This CDR3 contains 14 residues. Unmatched junction bases numbered 6, after V lost 2 bases and J lost 3 bases.

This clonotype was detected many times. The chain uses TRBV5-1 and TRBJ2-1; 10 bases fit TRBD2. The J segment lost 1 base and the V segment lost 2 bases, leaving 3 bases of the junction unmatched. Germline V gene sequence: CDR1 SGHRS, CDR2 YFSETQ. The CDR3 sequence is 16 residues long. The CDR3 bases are TGCGCCAGCAGCTTCCGACTAGCGGGTTCCTACAATGAGCAGTTCTTC. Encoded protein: CASSFRLAGSYNEQFF.

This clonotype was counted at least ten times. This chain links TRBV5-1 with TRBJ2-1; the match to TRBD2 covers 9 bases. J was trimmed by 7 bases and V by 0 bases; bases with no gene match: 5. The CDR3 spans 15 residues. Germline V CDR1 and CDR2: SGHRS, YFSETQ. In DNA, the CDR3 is TGCGCCAGCAGCTTGGCTAGCGGGACTATGAATGAGCAGTTCTTC. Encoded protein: CASSLASGTMNEQFF.

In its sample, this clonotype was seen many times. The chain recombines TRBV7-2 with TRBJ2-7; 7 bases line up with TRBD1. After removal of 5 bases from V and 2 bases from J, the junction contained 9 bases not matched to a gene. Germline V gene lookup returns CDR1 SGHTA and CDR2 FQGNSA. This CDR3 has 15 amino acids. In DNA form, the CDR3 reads TGTGCCAGCAGCCCCGTAGCTGGGACAGCCTACGAGCAGTACTTC. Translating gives CASSPVAGTAYEQYF.

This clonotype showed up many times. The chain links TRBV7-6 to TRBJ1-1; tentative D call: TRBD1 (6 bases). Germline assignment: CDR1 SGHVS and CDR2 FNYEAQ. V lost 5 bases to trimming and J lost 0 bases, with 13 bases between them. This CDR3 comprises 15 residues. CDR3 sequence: CASSLGGGLNTEAFF. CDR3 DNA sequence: TGTGCCAGCAGCCTAGGCGGGGGCCTGAACACTGAAGCTTTCTTT.

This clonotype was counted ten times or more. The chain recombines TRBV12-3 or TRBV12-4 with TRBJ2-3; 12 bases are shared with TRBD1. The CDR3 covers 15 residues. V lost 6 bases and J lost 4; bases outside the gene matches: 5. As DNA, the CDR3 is TGTGCCAGCAGCTCCGGGACAGGGGGCCCAGATACGCAGTATTTT. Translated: CASSSGTGGPDTQYF.

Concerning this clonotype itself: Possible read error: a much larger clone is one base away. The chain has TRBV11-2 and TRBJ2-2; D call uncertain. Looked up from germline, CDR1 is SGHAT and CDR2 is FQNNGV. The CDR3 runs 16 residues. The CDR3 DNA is TGTGCCAGCGGCTTATCTCCCACACCTGCCACCGGGGAGCTGTTTTTT. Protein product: CASGLSPTPATGELFF.

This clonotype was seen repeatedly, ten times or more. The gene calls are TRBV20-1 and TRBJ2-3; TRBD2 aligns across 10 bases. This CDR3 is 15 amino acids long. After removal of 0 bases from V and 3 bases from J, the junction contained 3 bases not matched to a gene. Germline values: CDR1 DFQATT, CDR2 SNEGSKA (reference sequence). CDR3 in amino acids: CSARELAGQTDTQYF. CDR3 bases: TGCAGTGCTAGAGAACTAGCGGGGCAAACAGATACGCAGTATTTT.

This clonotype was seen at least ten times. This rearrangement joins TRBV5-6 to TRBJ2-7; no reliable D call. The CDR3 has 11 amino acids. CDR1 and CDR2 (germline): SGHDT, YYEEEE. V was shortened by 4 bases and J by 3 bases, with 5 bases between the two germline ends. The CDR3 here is CASSLNYEQYF. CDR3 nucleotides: TGTGCCAGCAGCCTCAACTACGAGCAGTACTTC.

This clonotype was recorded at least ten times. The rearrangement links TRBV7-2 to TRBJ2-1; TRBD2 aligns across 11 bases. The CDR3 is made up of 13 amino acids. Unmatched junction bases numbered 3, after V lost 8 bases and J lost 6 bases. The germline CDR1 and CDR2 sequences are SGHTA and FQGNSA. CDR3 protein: CASATSGGNEQFF. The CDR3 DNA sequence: TGTGCCAGCGCTACTAGCGGGGGCAATGAGCAGTTCTTC.

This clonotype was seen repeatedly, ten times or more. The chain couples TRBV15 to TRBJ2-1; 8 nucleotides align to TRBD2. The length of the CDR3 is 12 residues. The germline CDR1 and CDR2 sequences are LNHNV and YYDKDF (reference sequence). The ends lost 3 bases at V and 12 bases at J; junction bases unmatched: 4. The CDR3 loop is CATSSSGIGQFF. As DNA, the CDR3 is TGTGCCACCAGCAGTAGCGGGATCGGGCAGTTCTTC.

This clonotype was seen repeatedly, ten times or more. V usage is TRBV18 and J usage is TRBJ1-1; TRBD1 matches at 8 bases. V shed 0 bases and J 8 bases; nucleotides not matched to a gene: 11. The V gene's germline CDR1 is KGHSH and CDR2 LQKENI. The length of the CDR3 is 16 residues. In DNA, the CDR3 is TGTGCCAGCTCACCACCGGGCAGGGGGCGTTCTCTCGAAGCTTTCTTT. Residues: CASSPPGRGRSLEAFF.

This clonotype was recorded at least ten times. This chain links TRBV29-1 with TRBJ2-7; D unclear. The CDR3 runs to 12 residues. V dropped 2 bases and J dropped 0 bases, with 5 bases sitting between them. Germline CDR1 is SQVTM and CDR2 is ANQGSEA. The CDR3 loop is CSVESHSYEQYF. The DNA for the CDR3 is TGCAGCGTTGAATCCCACTCCTACGAGCAGTACTTC.

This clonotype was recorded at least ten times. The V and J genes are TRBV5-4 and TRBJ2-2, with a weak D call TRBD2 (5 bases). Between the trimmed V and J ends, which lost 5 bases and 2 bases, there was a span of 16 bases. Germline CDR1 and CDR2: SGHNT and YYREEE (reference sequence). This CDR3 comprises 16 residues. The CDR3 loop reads CASRVFGLANTGELFF. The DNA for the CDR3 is TGTGCCAGCAGAGTCTTCGGACTGGCAAACACCGGGGAGCTGTTTTTT.

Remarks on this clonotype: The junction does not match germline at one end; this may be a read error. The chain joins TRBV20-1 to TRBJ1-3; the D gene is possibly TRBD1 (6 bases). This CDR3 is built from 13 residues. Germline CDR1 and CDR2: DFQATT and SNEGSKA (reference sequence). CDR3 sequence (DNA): TGCAGCGCTACGAGGGACATAAGAAACACCATATATTTT. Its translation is CSATRDIRNTIYF.